This TCR beta chain emerged from a study of blood T cell repertoires in COVID-19. Assay used: immunoSEQ multiplex PCR; TCRdb lists only in-frame clones, some missing. Of under 450,000 clones listed, around 87% are singletons. V was clipped by 4 bases and J by 3 bases, with 16 bases between them. This CDR3 has 16 amino acids. Germline CDR1 reads SGHTS; CDR2 reads YDEGEE. Donors were grouped by their self-reported clinical history. V gene TRBV5-8 combines with J gene TRBJ2-2; weak D call: TRBD1 (5 bases). The sequencing sample was made of PBMCs or T cells enriched from blood (not recorded which). The receptor was isolated from a man aged 25 to 40 who had recovered from COVID-19. The CDR3 DNA follows: TGTGCCAGCAGCCCCTGGGGCGGTCTTGACACCGGGGAGCTGTTTTTT. Translation gives CASSPWGGLDTGELFF.